Listed below are T cell receptor beta chains from one sample, sequenced in a study of T cells in localized non-small cell lung cancer. TCRdb keeps only in-frame clones here, not all; method: immunoSEQ multiplex PCR. The sample has tens of thousands of clones; around 87% are singletons. The sample in question was PBMCs, obtained before any cancer treatment. The receptor set was obtained from a man aged 40-75 years with stage II squamous cell lung carcinoma. CDR3s include the opening cysteine and the closing phenylalanine or tryptophan. A D gene is named only where the DNA matches it firmly. Size is stated for part of the rows, as once, few or many counts, or as a class when the clone is expanded.

J: TRBJ2-3; D: .; size: .; length: 15; V: TRBV7-9; DNA: TGTGCCAGCAGCTTAGCCCCCACGGGTCCCGATACGCAGTATTTT; CDR3: CASSLAPTGPDTQYF
J: TRBJ2-3; D: TRBD2; size: .; length: 17; V: TRBV27; DNA: TGTGCCAGCACCGGGGGGGGGTCTCACACTAGCACAGATACGCAGTATTTT; CDR3: CASTGGGSHTSTDTQYF
J: TRBJ2-3; D: .; size: once; length: 13; V: TRBV6-5; DNA: TGTGCCATCAGACCCTTGGGTTCAGATACGCAGTATTTT; CDR3: CAIRPLGSDTQYF
J: TRBJ1-1; D: .; size: .; length: 16; V: TRBV9; DNA: TGTGCCAGCAGCGTAGCCGCAGGGATGATGAACACTGAAGCTTTCTTT; CDR3: CASSVAAGMMNTEAFF
J: TRBJ1-1; D: .; size: .; length: 13; V: TRBV29-1; DNA: TGCAGCGTACGGCAGGGCATGAACACTGAAGCTTTCTTT; CDR3: CSVRQGMNTEAFF
J: TRBJ2-7; D: .; size: .; length: 13; V: TRBV7-3; DNA: TGTGCCAGCAGCTTAACCGTGGACAGTGCGCAGTACTTC; CDR3: CASSLTVDSAQYF
J: TRBJ1-1; D: TRBD1; size: .; length: 14; V: TRBV30; DNA: TGTGCCTGGAGTGTGACAGGGATTGGGACTGAAGCTTTCTTT; CDR3: CAWSVTGIGTEAFF
J: TRBJ2-1; D: .; size: .; length: 15; V: TRBV2; DNA: TGTGCCATCTCCCTAAGCGCCGGACCCACCAATGAGCAGTTCTTC; CDR3: CAISLSAGPTNEQFF
J: TRBJ1-4; D: TRBD1; size: .; length: 15; V: TRBV7-2; DNA: TGTGCCAGCAGCCCCGCCGGGACAGGGTACGGAAAACTGTTTTTT; CDR3: CASSPAGTGYGKLFF
J: TRBJ1-4; D: .; size: .; length: 14; V: TRBV5-4; DNA: TGTGCCAGCAGTCCGGGGGGAGTAAATGAAAAACTGTTTTTT; CDR3: CASSPGGVNEKLFF
J: TRBJ2-1; D: TRBD2; size: .; length: 12; V: TRBV2; DNA: TGTGCCAGCAGTTGGACTAGTTATGAGCAGTTCTTC; CDR3: CASSWTSYEQFF
J: TRBJ2-5; D: .; size: .; length: 15; V: TRBV14; DNA: TGTGCCAGCAGCCAAGCTTTGGGGGGCGCTGAGACCCAGTACTTC; CDR3: CASSQALGGAETQYF
J: TRBJ2-6; D: .; size: .; length: 15; V: TRBV6-1; DNA: TGTGCCAGCAGTGTTTCAGGGCTCGGGGCCAACGTCCTGACTTTC; CDR3: CASSVSGLGANVLTF
J: TRBJ2-5; D: .; size: once; length: 14; V: TRBV4-1; DNA: TGCGCCAGCAGCCAAGGGCTAGTACAAGAGACCCAGTACTTC; CDR3: CASSQGLVQETQYF
J: TRBJ1-4; D: .; size: once; length: 12; V: TRBV28; DNA: TGTGCCAGCACTGCCGAGGGGGAAAAACTGTTTTTT; CDR3: CASTAEGEKLFF
J: TRBJ2-1; D: .; size: .; length: 16; V: TRBV6-1; DNA: TGTGCCAGCAGTGAACTCGGTGTAGTTCCCTACAATGAGCAGTTCTTC; CDR3: CASSELGVVPYNEQFF
J: TRBJ1-5; D: .; size: .; length: 16; V: TRBV6-9; DNA: TGTGCCAGCAGTTCCCTGACCCCGACTCCCAATCAGCCCCAGCATTTT; CDR3: CASSSLTPTPNQPQHF
J: TRBJ2-2; D: TRBD2; size: .; length: 19; V: TRBV5-1; DNA: TGCGCCAGCAGCTTCGGGGGACTAGCGGGAGGGTCGAACACCGGGGAGCTGTTTTTT; CDR3: CASSFGGLAGGSNTGELFF
J: TRBJ1-2; D: .; size: once; length: 11; V: TRBV9; DNA: TGTGCCAGCAGCCGGAGGGAGGGCTACACCTTC; CDR3: CASSRREGYTF
J: TRBJ1-4; D: .; size: .; length: 17; V: TRBV23-1; DNA: TGCGCCAGCAGTCAATTAAGGGCTGCTGGGGGTAATGAAAAACTGTTTTTT; CDR3: CASSQLRAAGGNEKLFF
J: TRBJ1-4; D: TRBD1; size: .; length: 18; V: TRBV28; DNA: TGTGCCAGCAGTCCCGGACAGGAAAAAGGTGCAACTAATGAAAAACTGTTTTTT; CDR3: CASSPGQEKGATNEKLFF
J: TRBJ2-7; D: .; size: .; length: 14; V: TRBV6-6; DNA: TGTGCCAGCAGTTACGCGAGCGGCACCTACGAGCAGTACTTC; CDR3: CASSYASGTYEQYF
J: TRBJ2-1; D: TRBD2; size: .; length: 17; V: TRBV10-1; DNA: TGCGCCAGCAGTGATTTTTTTGGCGGGGGGGCCGGGAATGAGCAGTTCTTC; CDR3: CASSDFFGGGAGNEQFF
J: TRBJ2-1; D: TRBD2; size: .; length: 11; V: TRBV29-1; DNA: TGCAGCGTTGACGCGGGAGGGGAGCAGTTCTTC; CDR3: CSVDAGGEQFF
J: TRBJ2-5; D: TRBD2; size: .; length: 14; V: TRBV10-2; DNA: TGCGCCAGCAGTGGGCTGGGACTAGAAGAGACCCAGTACTTC; CDR3: CASSGLGLEETQYF
J: TRBJ1-5; D: .; size: medium-sized; length: 16; V: TRBV19; DNA: TGTGCCAGTAGCCGGGCGAAGGCAGCTACAAGTCAGCCCCAGCATTTT; CDR3: CASSRAKAATSQPQHF
J: TRBJ2-1; D: .; size: .; length: 12; V: TRBV10-2; DNA: TGCGCCAGCAGTGATTCGGGGAATGAGCAGTTCTTC; CDR3: CASSDSGNEQFF
J: TRBJ2-1; D: TRBD2; size: .; length: 18; V: TRBV14; DNA: TGTGCCAGCAGCCACGCTAATCCGGGACTAGCGGAGAACAATGAGCAGTTCTTC; CDR3: CASSHANPGLAENNEQFF
J: TRBJ2-7; D: .; size: .; length: 12; V: TRBV30; DNA: TGTGCCTGGAAAAGGGGCCTCTACGAGCAGTACTTC; CDR3: CAWKRGLYEQYF
J: TRBJ2-4; D: .; size: .; length: 15; V: TRBV6-5; DNA: TGTGCCAGCACTAAGTGGGGGGGACAGGATAGAATTCAGTACTTC; CDR3: CASTKWGGQDRIQYF
J: TRBJ2-2; D: .; size: .; length: 13; V: TRBV10-3; DNA: TGTGCCGTTACTCTGGGGGACACCGGGGAGCTGTTTTTT; CDR3: CAVTLGDTGELFF
J: TRBJ2-3; D: .; size: few; length: 15; V: TRBV7-9; DNA: TGTGCCAGCAGCTTGGGGGAGGTGGGCACAGATACGCAGTATTTT; CDR3: CASSLGEVGTDTQYF
J: TRBJ1-1; D: .; size: .; length: 14; V: TRBV6-5; DNA: TGTGCCAGCAGTTTTGGTCAGGTGAACACTGAAGCTTTCTTT; CDR3: CASSFGQVNTEAFF
J: TRBJ1-3; D: .; size: .; length: 14; V: TRBV29-1; DNA: TGCAGCGTTGAAGGGACAGTCTCTGGAAACACCATATATTTT; CDR3: CSVEGTVSGNTIYF
J: TRBJ2-1; D: TRBD2; size: .; length: 14; V: TRBV6-1; DNA: TGTGCCAGCAGTCTCCGGACTAGCCTCGATGAGCAGTTCTTC; CDR3: CASSLRTSLDEQFF
J: TRBJ2-3; D: TRBD2; size: .; length: 16; V: TRBV4-1; DNA: TGCGCCAGCAGCCAAGATATAGCGGGGGCCCAATCTACGCAGTATTTT; CDR3: CASSQDIAGAQSTQYF
J: TRBJ2-1; D: TRBD2; size: .; length: 17; V: TRBV7-2; DNA: TGTGCCAGCAGCTTAGCGAGGTCACGGGGGGTTAAGGATGAGCAGTTCTTC; CDR3: CASSLARSRGVKDEQFF
J: TRBJ2-3; D: .; size: once; length: 15; V: TRBV7-3; DNA: TGTGCCAGCAGCCTAAGGGTGTCTAACACAGATACGCAGTATTTT; CDR3: CASSLRVSNTDTQYF
J: TRBJ1-4; D: .; size: few; length: 14; V: TRBV2; DNA: TGTGCCAGCCGGGACTCCGGCTGGGGTGAAAAACTGTTTTTT; CDR3: CASRDSGWGEKLFF
J: TRBJ1-1; D: .; size: .; length: 16; V: TRBV19; DNA: TGTGCCAGTAGTTTCCAAACCAGGGCCTTGAACACTGAAGCTTTCTTT; CDR3: CASSFQTRALNTEAFF